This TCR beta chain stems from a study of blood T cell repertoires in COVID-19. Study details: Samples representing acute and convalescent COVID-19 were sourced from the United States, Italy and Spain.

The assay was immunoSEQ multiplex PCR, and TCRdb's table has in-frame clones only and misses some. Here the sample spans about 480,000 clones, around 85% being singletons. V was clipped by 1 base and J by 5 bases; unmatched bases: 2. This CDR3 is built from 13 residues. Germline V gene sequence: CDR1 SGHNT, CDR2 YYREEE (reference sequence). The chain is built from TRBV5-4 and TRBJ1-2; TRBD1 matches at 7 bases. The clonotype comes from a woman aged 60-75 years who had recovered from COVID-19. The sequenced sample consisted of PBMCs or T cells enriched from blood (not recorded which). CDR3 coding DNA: TGTGCCAGCAGCTTGACAGGGGATTATGGCTACACCTTC. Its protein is CASSLTGDYGYTF.